This paragraph reports one T cell receptor (beta chain). Its specificity is unknown. In the PCR, 60 Vbeta and 13 Jbeta primers were used. TCRdb's table, derived via immunoSEQ multiplex PCR, lists solely in-frame clones and lacks some. The sample includes some 120,000 clones, about 80% of them seen just once. CDR1 and CDR2 (germline): MDHEN, SYDVKM. This CDR3 comprises 16 residues. This entry belongs to a study of cytomegalovirus exposure and HLA in healthy donors. General study findings and limits: The classifier reportedly diagnosed cytomegalovirus status with high sensitivity and specificity. Later analysis reportedly placed an Asian-associated ancestry cluster below the roughly 690-donor mean in N-insertions. Immune exposure was documented only through CMV serostatus.

The chain has TRBV28 and TRBJ2-5; 8 nucleotides align to TRBD1. The J call may not be correct, given that the DNA end is closer to TRBJ2-7. Sequenced: PBMCs. The receptor comes from a woman aged 40 to 50 in good health and CMV-seropositive. The chain's CDR3 is CASSSLLGTGNYEQYF. CDR3 in DNA: TGTGCCAGCAGTTCCCTACTTGGGACAGGTAACTACGAGCAGTACTTC.